A single sample gave rise to the 21 T cell receptor beta chains below, sequenced in a study of graft-versus-host responses after intestinal transplantation. These TCRs' antigens remain unknown. The repertoire was sequenced with immunoSEQ multiplex PCR; TCRdb's copy has only in-frame clones and lacks some. The sample carries about 110,000 clones, around 93% recorded once. The source material was unstimulated CD8+ T cells sorted from spleen or lymph node cells, sampled before intestinal transplant. These receptors all come from a human donor who received an intestinal transplant.

V is TRBV28 and J is TRBJ1-2; D uncertain. Germline V gene lookup returns CDR1 MDHEN and CDR2 SYDVKM. This CDR3 comprises 13 residues. The ends were cut back, 3 bases at V and 2 bases at J, with 7 bases in the middle. The CDR3 protein is CASSFPQNYGYTF. In nucleotides, the CDR3 is TGTGCCAGCAGTTTTCCTCAGAACTATGGCTACACCTTC.

In its sample, this clone was seen once. J is TRBJ2-3 and V is TRBV6-5; 14 nucleotides line up with TRBD2. With 4 bases clipped from V and 5 bases from J, the junction kept 5 bases outside the gene matches. The CDR3 contains 16 residues. In germline, CDR1 is MNHEY, CDR2 SVGAGI. The CDR3 DNA reads as TGTGCCAGCAGTTCGGGACTAGCGGGAGTGGGAGATACGCAGTATTTT. Protein product: CASSSGLAGVGDTQYF.

CDR3 coding DNA: TGTGCCAGTAGTGAGGGGGTACAGCCCCAGCATTTT. It specifies CASSEGVQPQHF. This chain uses TRBV19 with TRBJ1-5; D possibly corresponds to TRBD1 (6 bases). The CDR3 runs to 12 residues. Trimming shortened V by 5 bases and J by 7 bases, and 9 bases separated the two germline ends. Per the germline V gene, CDR1 is LNHDA and CDR2 is SQIVND (reference sequence).

This rearrangement joins TRBV30 to TRBJ2-3; D call uncertain. The CDR3 has 10 residues. The germline V gene has CDR1 GTSNPN and CDR2 SVGIG (reference sequence). Trimming stripped 7 bases from V and 3 bases from J, with 5 bases between. The CDR3 DNA reads TGTGCCTATCGGACAGATACGCAGTATTTT. Its protein product is CAYRTDTQYF.

The genes are TRBV4-2 and TRBJ2-1, with 11 positions matching TRBD1. The V segment lost 3 bases and the J segment 2 bases; nucleotides outside the gene matches: 3. CDR3 length: 16 amino acids. Germline CDR1 is LGHNA and CDR2 is YNFKEQ. The CDR3 bases are TGTGCCAGCAGCCAGCCGGGACAGGGGGCCTACAATGAGCAGTTCTTC. Its translation is CASSQPGQGAYNEQFF.

J is TRBJ2-7 and V is TRBV18, with 8 nucleotides matching TRBD1. J was trimmed by 3 bases and V by 4 bases; bases with no gene match: 5. From germline, CDR1 is KGHSH and CDR2 LQKENI. CDR3 length: 14 residues. CDR3 coding DNA: TGTGCCAGCTCACTTGGACAGGGTAGCTACGAGCAGTACTTC. This encodes CASSLGQGSYEQYF.

The V gene is TRBV10-2, the J gene TRBJ2-7; D assignment may be TRBD1 or TRBD2 (5 bases each). This CDR3 spans 13 amino acids. The ends were cut back, 6 bases at V and 3 bases at J, with 12 bases in the middle. CDR1 WSHSY and CDR2 SAAADI come from the germline V gene. This CDR3 reads CASSGTGFYEQYF. The CDR3 DNA is TGCGCCAGCAGCGGGACGGGGTTCTACGAGCAGTACTTC.

The chain uses TRBV28 and TRBJ1-1; D remains unclear. The CDR3 totals 13 residues. Germline CDR1 and CDR2: MDHEN and SYDVKM. Between the trimmed V and J ends, which lost 8 bases and 0 bases, there was a span of 10 bases. CDR3 DNA sequence: TGTGCCAGCCTTGGACCTATGAACACTGAAGCTTTCTTT. Translating it yields CASLGPMNTEAFF.

Concerning this clone: An end of the junction differs from the germline gene, which may be a read error. V is TRBV4-1 and J is TRBJ2-4; D possibly matches TRBD1 or TRBD2 (6 bases each). CDR1 and CDR2 from the germline V gene are MGHRA and YSYEKL. This CDR3 has 11 amino acids. CDR3: CASSRDPGGHF. The DNA of the CDR3 is TGCGCCAGCAGCCGAGACCCCGGGGGCCACTTC.

The CDR3 DNA is TGTGCCAGCAGTGCCACGGGGGCGGATGATGGCTACACCTTC. Amino acid sequence: CASSATGADDGYTF. The J gene is TRBJ1-2, the V gene TRBV28, with a tentative D call TRBD1 (6 bases). V was cut by 5 bases and J by 6 bases, with 16 bases left in between. In germline, CDR1 is MDHEN, CDR2 SYDVKM. This CDR3 comprises 14 residues.

V gene TRBV4-1 combines with J gene TRBJ2-7; unclear D gene. Trimming took 1 base from V and 2 from J, leaving 12 bases between them. The germline CDR1 and CDR2 sequences are MGHRA and YSYEKL. This CDR3 is built from 15 residues. CDR3 loop: CASSQGSLGTYEQYF. Here the CDR3 DNA reads TGCGCCAGCAGCCAAGGATCCCTAGGTACCTACGAGCAGTACTTC.

This chain joins TRBV25-1 and TRBJ2-1; D is unresolved. The V gene lost 4 bases and the J gene lost 2 bases, with 12 bases spanning the gap. The germline gives CDR1 MGHDK, CDR2 SYGVNS. This CDR3 spans 15 amino acids. CDR3 in amino acids: CASSGAIQPYNEQFF. Here the CDR3 DNA reads TGTGCCAGCAGTGGGGCAATCCAACCCTACAATGAGCAGTTCTTC.

The V and J genes are TRBV6-5 and TRBJ2-3; 8 bases line up with TRBD2. Germline CDR1 reads MNHEY; CDR2 reads SVGAGI. The trim removed 0 bases at V and 9 bases at J, leaving 5 bases unmatched. The CDR3 is made up of 14 amino acids. The CDR3, as DNA: TGTGCCAGCAGTTACTCGGCTAGCGGGCCAACGCAGTATTTT. Its protein product is CASSYSASGPTQYF.

The gene calls are TRBV6-5 and TRBJ2-1; TRBD2 aligns across 13 bases. The CDR3 loop spans 15 amino acids. With V trimmed by 4 bases and J by 5 bases, 2 bases remained unmatched. The V gene's germline CDR1 is MNHEY and CDR2 SVGAGI. The CDR3 region is CASSWGTSGNNEQFF. The CDR3 bases are TGTGCCAGCAGTTGGGGGACTAGCGGGAACAATGAGCAGTTCTTC.

The V and J genes are TRBV10-3 and TRBJ2-2; 12 nucleotides match TRBD1. Trimming at V came to 5 bases and at J to 7 bases, leaving 11 bases not matched to a gene. Germline CDR1 is ENHRY and CDR2 is SYGVKD. The CDR3 runs 17 residues. The CDR3 is CAISPVPGQGAIGELFF. For the CDR3, the DNA is TGTGCCATCAGTCCAGTCCCGGGACAGGGGGCGATCGGGGAGCTGTTTTTT.

This rearrangement joins TRBV13 to TRBJ2-2, with D possibly being TRBD1 (6 bases). V was clipped by 5 bases and J by 5 bases, with 18 bases between them. The CDR3 runs 16 residues. Germline V CDR1 and CDR2: PRHDT, FYEKMQ (reference sequence). The CDR3 reads CASSPPRGEGTGELFF. The CDR3, as DNA: TGTGCCAGCAGCCCCCCCAGGGGAGAAGGGACCGGGGAGCTGTTTTTT.

CDR3 DNA: TGTGCCAGCAGCGGCGGGTCGCAACCCCCCCCCATGGATGAGCAGTTCTTC. Translating gives CASSGGSQPPPMDEQFF. The chain recombines TRBV9 with TRBJ2-1, with D possibly matching TRBD2 (5 bases). Trimming removed 3 bases from V and 8 bases from J, with 24 bases in between. This CDR3 region has 17 residues. CDR1 is SGDLS and CDR2 is YYNGEE in the germline V gene.

This clone showed up just once. This chain links TRBV27 with TRBJ2-3, with D possibly matching TRBD2 (6 bases). The V gene lost 8 bases and the J gene lost 0 bases, with 12 bases spanning the gap. Germline values: CDR1 MNHEY, CDR2 SMNVEV (reference sequence). This CDR3 has 14 amino acids. The CDR3 is CASGAGPSTDTQYF. CDR3 nucleotides: TGTGCCAGCGGAGCGGGTCCAAGCACAGATACGCAGTATTTT.

The chain is built from TRBV29-1 and TRBJ2-3; possible D gene TRBD2, 5 bases. V was pared by 3 bases and J by 3 bases, with 7 bases between. CDR3 length equals 12 residues. Germline CDR1 and CDR2: SQVTM and ANQGSEA. This CDR3 is CSVEVATDTQYF. The CDR3 DNA reads as TGCAGCGTTGAGGTAGCGACAGATACGCAGTATTTT.

This chain links TRBV25-1 with TRBJ1-4; tentatively, D is TRBD1 (5 bases). Germline lookup yields CDR1 MGHDK and CDR2 SYGVNS. The CDR3 is 15 residues long. V was clipped by 1 base and J by 7 bases, with 13 bases between them. CDR3 residues: CASSELEVRGEKLFF. The CDR3 bases are TGTGCCAGCAGTGAATTGGAGGTTAGGGGTGAAAAACTGTTTTTT.

Comments on this clone: Different DNA sequences within this sample yield the same CDR3. The chain is built from TRBV13 and TRBJ2-7; 11 bases align to TRBD2. Trimming took 3 bases from V and 6 from J; bases not matched to a gene: 4. The CDR3 spans 14 residues. Looked up from germline, CDR1 is PRHDT and CDR2 is FYEKMQ (reference sequence). CDR3 sequence reads: CASSFGTSGSEQYF. The CDR3 coding sequence is TGTGCCAGCAGCTTTGGGACTAGCGGTTCCGAGCAGTACTTC.